The 21 T cell receptor beta chains given below trace back to one sample, sequenced in a study of identical twins. TCRdb called the 5' RACE reads again in MiXCR, with one record for every CDR3 protein. This sample has roughly 220,000 distinct CDR3 sequences, with 6.5% found just once. A further study also used this sample, focusing on T cells expressing NK-cell markers.

Sequenced input: CD8+ T cells sorted from blood. These receptors were obtained from a woman under 30 in good health.

This clonotype has at least ten counts. The V gene is TRBV7-8, the J gene TRBJ2-7; D gene ambiguous. This CDR3 has 11 amino acids. V shed 3 bases and J shed 5 bases, with 5 bases lying between them. From germline, CDR1 is SGHVS and CDR2 FQNEAQ. CDR3 bases: TGTGCCAGCAGCTTCGGACACGAGCAGTACTTC. Amino acid sequence: CASSFGHEQYF.

This clonotype came up many times. The chain joins TRBV6-1 to TRBJ1-6; unclear D gene. Germline CDR1 MNHNS, CDR2 SASEGT. Trimming left V 5 bases short and J 9 bases short, with 14 bases between. The CDR3 consists of 14 residues. The CDR3 sequence: CASSPWGTGSPLHF. CDR3 sequence (DNA): TGTGCCAGCAGTCCCTGGGGTACTGGTTCACCCCTCCACTTT.

This clonotype came up many times. This rearrangement joins TRBV5-1 to TRBJ1-1, with D possibly matching TRBD1 (5 bases). CDR3 size: 16 residues. V lost 3 bases and J lost 1, with 16 bases in between. Germline V gene sequence: CDR1 SGHRS, CDR2 YFSETQ. CDR3 sequence: CASSSLGGSGNTEAFF. Here the CDR3 DNA reads TGCGCCAGCAGCTCCCTCGGGGGGTCCGGGAACACTGAAGCTTTCTTT.

The chain joins TRBV9 to TRBJ2-1; D is unclear. This CDR3 spans 14 amino acids. Germline-derived CDR1 and CDR2 are SGDLS and YYNGEE. Trimming pared 3 bases from V and 0 bases from J, leaving 7 bases between. The CDR3 protein is CASSAVSSYNEQFF. CDR3 in DNA: TGTGCCAGCAGCGCCGTAAGCTCCTACAATGAGCAGTTCTTC.

This clonotype was observed a few times. The gene calls are TRBV27 and TRBJ2-1, with 8 positions matching TRBD2. Germline-derived CDR1 and CDR2 are MNHEY and SMNVEV (reference sequence). This CDR3 region has 16 residues. V lost 2 bases to trimming and J lost 6 bases; unmatched junction nucleotides: 9. The CDR3 loop reads CASSLIGIAGGNEQFF. The CDR3 coding sequence is TGTGCCAGCAGTTTAATTGGGATTGCGGGGGGCAATGAGCAGTTCTTC.

This clonotype showed up many times. This chain connects TRBV7-9 to TRBJ2-6; D unclear. Between the trimmed V and J ends, which lost 5 bases and 2 bases, there was a span of 7 bases. This CDR3 is built from 14 residues. CDR1 and CDR2 from the germline V gene are SEHNR and FQNEAQ (reference sequence). The CDR3 DNA reads TGTGCCAGCAGCGAGGCGACTGGGGCCAACGTCCTGACTTTC. Residues: CASSEATGANVLTF.

This clonotype has only a few counts. In nucleotides, the CDR3 is TGTGCCAGCGAGCCGACTGAGCAAGCCGGGGAGCTGTTTTTT. Translating gives CASEPTEQAGELFF. The chain recombines TRBV6-1 with TRBJ2-2; D is undetermined. Trimming stripped 8 bases from V and 6 bases from J, with 16 bases between. This CDR3 is built from 14 residues. CDR1 MNHNS and CDR2 SASEGT come from the germline V gene.

This clonotype occurred a few times. The CDR3 DNA follows: TGTGCCAGCAGCGGGGAAAACGGACTAGCGGGGGGGCAGACTCAAGAGACCCAGTACTTC. Encoded protein: CASSGENGLAGGQTQETQYF. The chain is built from TRBV11-1 and TRBJ2-5, with 15 bases fitting TRBD2. From germline, CDR1 is SGHAT and CDR2 FQDESV (reference sequence). J was trimmed by 2 bases and V by 5 bases; bases with no gene match: 15. This CDR3 is 20 amino acids long.

This clonotype appeared a few times. Here the CDR3 reads CASSPPTGEQFF. CDR3 DNA sequence: TGTGCCAGCAGCCCGCCGACTGGCGAGCAGTTCTTC. V gene TRBV7-9 combines with J gene TRBJ2-1, with D unclear. Germline V CDR1 and CDR2: SEHNR, FQNEAQ (reference sequence). The CDR3 contains 12 residues. V dropped 5 bases and J dropped 10 bases, with 12 bases sitting between them.

The V call is TRBV11-2, the J call TRBJ2-1; no clear D gene. Germline V gene lookup returns CDR1 SGHAT and CDR2 FQNNGV. V was shortened by 6 bases and J by 0 bases, with 21 bases between the two germline ends. CDR3 length: 18 residues. CDR3 DNA sequence: TGTGCCAGCAGAGCTAGAGGTAGCACGGACCACTCCTACAATGAGCAGTTCTTC. Its protein product is CASRARGSTDHSYNEQFF. The whole variable domain, remainder taken from reference TRBV11-2 and TRBJ2-1, is EAGVAQSPRYKIIEKRQSVAFWCNPISGHATLYWYQQILGQGPKLLIQFQNNGVVDDSQLPKDRFSAERLKGVDSTLKIQPAKLEDSAVYLCASRARGSTDHSYNEQFFGPGTRLTVL.

This clonotype has a count of ten or more. The chain uses TRBV14 and TRBJ2-7; no clear D. The germline V gene has CDR1 SGHDN and CDR2 FVKESK. The V and J ends lost 6 bases and 5 bases respectively, with 11 bases between them. The CDR3 runs to 12 residues. The CDR3 coding sequence is TGTGCCAGCAGTCTACCGTGGGACGAGCAGTACTTC. This translates into CASSLPWDEQYF. Drawing the rest from reference TRBV14 and TRBJ2-7, the complete variable domain is EAGVTQFPSHSVIEKGQTVTLRCDPISGHDNLYWYRRVMGKEIKFLLHFVKESKQDESGMPNNRFLAERTGGTYSTLKVQPAELEDSGVYFCASSLPWDEQYFGPGTRLTVT.

The chain uses TRBV9 and TRBJ2-6; TRBD2 matches 8 bases. This CDR3 has 19 amino acids. V lost 0 bases, J lost 0 bases, and 8 bases stayed unmatched. In germline, CDR1 is SGDLS, CDR2 YYNGEE. DNA for the CDR3: TGTGCCAGCAGCGTAGCTTTGGATAGCGGGGACTCTGGGGCCAACGTCCTGACTTTC. It codes for CASSVALDSGDSGANVLTF.

The chain is built from TRBV27 and TRBJ2-3; D gene ambiguous. This CDR3 has 14 amino acids. V was shortened by 2 bases and J by 2 bases, with 8 bases between the two germline ends. The germline V gene encodes CDR1 MNHEY and CDR2 SMNVEV (reference sequence). Written as DNA, the CDR3 is TGTGCCAGCAGTTTAGGAGCCTACACAGATACGCAGTATTTT. Protein product: CASSLGAYTDTQYF.

The gene calls are TRBV12-3 or TRBV12-4 and TRBJ2-5; D unresolved. The V end was cut by 5 bases, the J end by 2 bases, with 9 bases between. The CDR3 runs to 13 residues. Here the CDR3 DNA reads TGTGCCAGCAGTCTTTTCGATCAAGAGACCCAGTACTTC. Translation gives CASSLFDQETQYF.

This rearrangement joins TRBV6-1 to TRBJ2-7; TRBD1 might be the D (6 bases). This CDR3 has 14 residues. V dropped 6 bases and J dropped 3 bases, with 15 bases sitting between them. Germline-derived CDR1 and CDR2 are MNHNS and SASEGT. The CDR3 DNA reads as TGTGCCAGCAGGGAACCGGGACACGGCTACGAGCAGTACTTC. Its translation is CASREPGHGYEQYF.

This clonotype was seen at least ten times. The V gene is TRBV6-2 or TRBV6-3, the J gene TRBJ2-7, with D hard to call. Germline V gives CDR1 MNHEY, CDR2 SVGEGT. Trimming cost V 7 bases and J 3 bases, with 7 bases left between them. The CDR3 contains 11 residues. The DNA for the CDR3 is TGTGCCAGCACCTATGACTACGAGCAGTACTTC. It codes for CASTYDYEQYF.

The chain uses TRBV10-3 and TRBJ2-5; D remains unclear. V was trimmed by 0 bases and J by 0 bases, leaving 8 bases between them. CDR1 is ENHRY, CDR2 SYGVKD, per germline. The CDR3 has 15 amino acids. CDR3 sequence reads: CAISESWGNQETQYF. CDR3 DNA: TGTGCCATCAGTGAGTCCTGGGGTAACCAAGAGACCCAGTACTTC.

The table lists this clonotype with many counts. This chain links TRBV5-5 with TRBJ2-2; 7 bases are a match to TRBD1. CDR1 is SGHKS and CDR2 is YYEKEE in the germline V gene (reference sequence). This CDR3 spans 15 amino acids. V gave up 5 bases and J gave up 0 bases; unmatched junction bases: 4. The CDR3 nucleotides read TGTGCCAGCAGTGAGGGGGCAGCGAACACCGGGGAGCTGTTTTTT. It encodes CASSEGAANTGELFF.

This clonotype was detected only a few times. V and J are TRBV5-6 and TRBJ2-5; either TRBD1 or TRBD2 may supply D (6 bases each). V was shortened by 3 bases and J by 7 bases, with 10 bases between the two germline ends. Germline values: CDR1 SGHDT, CDR2 YYEEEE. This CDR3 spans 12 amino acids. The CDR3 here is CASSWGAMTQYF. CDR3 sequence (DNA): TGTGCCAGCAGCTGGGGGGCGATGACCCAGTACTTC.

This rearrangement joins TRBV7-9 to TRBJ2-3, with D unclear. Germline V gene data show CDR1 as SEHNR and CDR2 as FQNEAQ (reference sequence). Between the trimmed V and J ends, which lost 10 bases and 6 bases, there was a span of 17 bases. This CDR3 spans 13 amino acids. This CDR3 reads CAMGPGQADTQYF. CDR3 bases: TGTGCCATGGGCCCCGGGCAGGCCGATACGCAGTATTTT.

This clonotype came up a few times. V and J are TRBV5-5 and TRBJ1-1; maybe TRBD1 (5 bases). This CDR3 region has 11 residues. CDR1 SGHKS and CDR2 YYEKEE come from the germline V gene (reference sequence). The germline V and J ends were trimmed by 6 bases and 7 bases, with 10 bases remaining between them. CDR3 nucleotide sequence: TGTGCCAGCACCCCAGGGCTTGAAGCTTTCTTT. Its protein product is CASTPGLEAFF.